A selection of T cell receptor beta chains follows, all from one sample in a study of glioma-infiltrating T cells after dendritic cell vaccination. This table comes from immunoSEQ multiplex PCR, and its TCRdb copy is limited to in-frame clones, with some not included. Seen here are some 24,000 clones, around 92% observed once, and the top ten hold 2.5% to 3%. Sequencing used blood, obtained after dendritic cell vaccination. The receptors derive from a human donor with glioblastoma. Each CDR3 is given with its conserved first and last residue. The D gene is left open where the match is weak. Expanded clones get a size class; other rows say once, few or many, or leave the size out.

j_call: TRBJ2-2; d_call: TRBD1; clone_size: NA; v_call: TRBV6-6; cdr3_nt: TGTGCCAGCATTGGACAGGGGACCGGGGAGCTGTTTTTT; cdr3_aa: CASIGQGTGELFF
j_call: TRBJ2-7; d_call: TRBD1; clone_size: once; v_call: TRBV11-2; cdr3_nt: TGTGCCAGCAGCTCGGACAGGGGGCACTACGAGCAGTACTTC; cdr3_aa: CASSSDRGHYEQYF
j_call: TRBJ1-4; d_call: NA; clone_size: NA; v_call: TRBV7-9; cdr3_nt: TGTGCCAGCAGCCTCAGGGGCGCCCATGAAAAACTGTTTTTT; cdr3_aa: CASSLRGAHEKLFF
j_call: TRBJ2-7; d_call: NA; clone_size: NA; v_call: TRBV5-1; cdr3_nt: TGCGCCAGCAGCTTGGGGGCAAGAACAGGGACGCGACTTTACTTC; cdr3_aa: CASSLGARTGTRLYF
j_call: TRBJ2-1; d_call: TRBD2; clone_size: NA; v_call: TRBV5-1; cdr3_nt: TGCGCCAGCGGGGAGGGCAGGGCCTACAATGAGCAGTTCTTC; cdr3_aa: CASGEGRAYNEQFF
j_call: TRBJ2-3; d_call: NA; clone_size: NA; v_call: TRBV27; cdr3_nt: TGTGCCAGCAGCCACGCCCGGACAGATACGCAGTATTTT; cdr3_aa: CASSHARTDTQYF
j_call: TRBJ2-7; d_call: NA; clone_size: NA; v_call: TRBV7-6; cdr3_nt: TGTGCCAGCAGCTTTTCAGGAGGAGACTACGAGCAGTACTTC; cdr3_aa: CASSFSGGDYEQYF
j_call: TRBJ2-5; d_call: TRBD1; clone_size: NA; v_call: TRBV6-5; cdr3_nt: TGTGCCAGCAGGACCTCAGGGGGCATGGGGGAGACCCAGTACTTC; cdr3_aa: CASRTSGGMGETQYF
j_call: TRBJ2-1; d_call: NA; clone_size: NA; v_call: TRBV10-3; cdr3_nt: TGTGCCATCAGTGAGGGGCTGGCGTTCTACAATGAGCAGTTCTTC; cdr3_aa: CAISEGLAFYNEQFF
j_call: TRBJ2-7; d_call: NA; clone_size: NA; v_call: TRBV6-1; cdr3_nt: TGTGCCAGCAGTGAAGCGCGGGGACTCGAGCAGTACTTC; cdr3_aa: CASSEARGLEQYF
j_call: TRBJ1-1; d_call: NA; clone_size: NA; v_call: TRBV9; cdr3_nt: TGTGCCAGCGGCAGGGCCACTGAAGCTTTCTTT; cdr3_aa: CASGRATEAFF
j_call: TRBJ1-1; d_call: NA; clone_size: NA; v_call: TRBV4-1; cdr3_nt: TGCGCCAGCAGCCAACCAGGATTGAACACTGAAGCTTTCTTT; cdr3_aa: CASSQPGLNTEAFF
j_call: TRBJ1-3; d_call: NA; clone_size: NA; v_call: TRBV2; cdr3_nt: TGTGCCACTAAGAGCTCTGGAAACACCATATATTTT; cdr3_aa: CATKSSGNTIYF
j_call: TRBJ2-2; d_call: TRBD1; clone_size: NA; v_call: TRBV2; cdr3_nt: TGTGCCAGCAGAGGACAGGGGGCGAACACCGGGGAGCTGTTTTTT; cdr3_aa: CASRGQGANTGELFF
j_call: TRBJ1-4; d_call: NA; clone_size: NA; v_call: TRBV11-2; cdr3_nt: TGTGCCAGCAGCTTGAGCGGGACCCTTGCAACTAATGAAAAACTGTTTTTT; cdr3_aa: CASSLSGTLATNEKLFF
j_call: TRBJ2-7; d_call: NA; clone_size: once; v_call: TRBV6-5; cdr3_nt: TGTGCCAGCAGTTTAAAAACGACAGTTTCCTACGAGCAGTACTTC; cdr3_aa: CASSLKTTVSYEQYF